These 20 T cell receptor beta chains were all obtained from the same sample, sequenced in a study of cytomegalovirus exposure and HLA in healthy donors. PCR primers comprised 60 Vbeta and 13 Jbeta primers. Profiling relied on immunoSEQ multiplex PCR, and the TCRdb table lists in-frame clones only, not all of them. Of around 130,000 clones listed, roughly 84% are singletons. Sequenced material: PBMCs. These receptors all come from a woman aged 18-30 years in good health and CMV-seropositive.

This clone was observed once. CDR3 coding DNA: TGTGCCTGGAGTGTATATTATAGGTCCTCAAGGCCGGGGCAAGAGACCCAGTACTTC. Translating gives CAWSVYYRSSRPGQETQYF. The J gene is TRBJ2-5, the V gene TRBV30; maybe TRBD2 (5 bases). From germline, CDR1 is GTSNPN and CDR2 SVGIG (reference sequence). The CDR3 sequence is 19 residues long. V shed 0 bases and J shed 2 bases, with 25 bases lying between them. Complete variable domain (other parts from reference TRBV30 and TRBJ2-5): SQTIHQWPATLVQPVGSPLSLECTVEGTSNPNLYWYRQAAGRGLQLLFYSVGIGQISSEVPQNLSASRPQDRQFILSSKKLLLSDSGFYLCAWSVYYRSSRPGQETQYFGPGTRLLVL.

V is TRBV5-1 and J is TRBJ2-6; TRBD1 matches 7 bases. The ends lost 0 bases at V and 2 bases at J; junction bases unmatched: 2. The CDR3 runs 16 residues. Germline values: CDR1 SGHRS, CDR2 YFSETQ. The DNA of the CDR3 is TGCGCCAGCAGCTTGGCCGACAGGGCTGGGGCCAACGTCCTGACTTTC. It specifies CASSLADRAGANVLTF.

The chain recombines TRBV7-9 with TRBJ2-2; D might be TRBD1 (5 bases). The germline V and J ends were trimmed by 2 bases and 2 bases, with 9 bases remaining between them. This CDR3 is 15 amino acids long. Germline V lookup: CDR1 SEHNR, CDR2 FQNEAQ (reference sequence). Here the CDR3 DNA reads TGTGCCAGCAGCTTATTCCAGGGTAACACCGGGGAGCTGTTTTTT. Amino acids: CASSLFQGNTGELFF.

This clone was recorded a few times. The rearrangement links TRBV5-1 to TRBJ2-5; 12 bases agree with TRBD2. CDR1 SGHRS and CDR2 YFSETQ come from the germline V gene. The length of the CDR3 is 13 residues. V shed 6 bases, J shed 5 bases, and the junction held 2 bases outside the gene matches. The CDR3 nucleotides read TGCGCCAGCACTGGGACTAGCGGGGAGACCCAGTACTTC. Amino acid sequence: CASTGTSGETQYF.

The chain uses TRBV18 and TRBJ2-5; TRBD2 agrees at 9 bases. The CDR3 spans 17 residues. Trimming took 5 bases from V and 0 from J; bases not matched to a gene: 10. CDR1 KGHSH and CDR2 LQKENI come from the germline V gene. As DNA, the CDR3 is TGTGCCAGCTCATCGATAGCGGGGGCAACGTACCAAGAGACCCAGTACTTC. Its translation is CASSSIAGATYQETQYF.

The rearrangement links TRBV10-3 to TRBJ2-2, with a tentative D call TRBD1 (9 bases). Per germline, CDR1 ENHRY and CDR2 SYGVKD. This CDR3 region has 17 residues. The V end lost 6 bases, the J end lost 5 bases, and 22 bases lay between the germline ends. CDR3 DNA sequence: TGTGCCATCAGGCCGACAGGGGGGATAGCGGGGACCGGGGAGCTGTTTTTT. The encoded protein is CAIRPTGGIAGTGELFF.

The chain joins TRBV7-3 to TRBJ2-3; D might be TRBD1 (6 bases). Germline V gives CDR1 SGHTA, CDR2 FQGTGA. The CDR3 sequence is 15 residues long. The V and J ends lost 0 bases and 6 bases respectively, with 13 bases between them. The CDR3 region is CASSLTTTGRDTQYF. CDR3 in DNA: TGTGCCAGCAGCTTAACCACGACAGGTCGGGATACGCAGTATTTT.

V gene TRBV9 combines with J gene TRBJ1-2, with TRBD1 identical over 9 bases. Germline CDR1 is SGDLS and CDR2 is YYNGEE. The ends lost 2 bases at V and 4 bases at J; junction bases unmatched: 3. This CDR3 has 14 residues. CDR3 sequence reads: CASSVGTGSYGYTF. The DNA for the CDR3 is TGTGCCAGCAGCGTCGGGACAGGGAGCTATGGCTACACCTTC.

The chain is built from TRBV5-1 and TRBJ1-6; 7 nucleotides agree with TRBD1. Germline trimming cut 1 base from V and 5 bases from J; bases unmatched to any gene: 0. Germline lookup yields CDR1 SGHRS and CDR2 YFSETQ. The CDR3 has 14 residues. The CDR3 nucleotides read TGCGCCAGCAGCTTGACAGGGGATAATTCACCCCTCCACTTT. This sequence encodes CASSLTGDNSPLHF.

This chain links TRBV18 with TRBJ2-5; D gene unclear. CDR1 is KGHSH and CDR2 is LQKENI in the germline V gene. The length of the CDR3 is 12 residues. The V end lost 5 bases, the J end lost 2 bases, and 6 bases lay between the germline ends. The CDR3 spells CASSVSQETQYF. DNA for the CDR3: TGTGCCAGCTCAGTATCTCAAGAGACCCAGTACTTC.

The chain recombines TRBV30 with TRBJ1-5; a weak D match, TRBD1 (5 bases). The CDR3 has 13 amino acids. V was clipped by 3 bases and J by 6 bases, with 12 bases between them. CDR1 and CDR2 from the germline V gene are GTSNPN and SVGIG (reference sequence). CDR3 DNA: TGTGCCTGGAGCATGGGGGGGGTTCAGCCCCAGCATTTT. Translating it yields CAWSMGGVQPQHF.

The chain carries TRBV5-1 and TRBJ2-1; TRBD1 matches 7 bases. V gave up 3 bases and J gave up 5 bases; unmatched junction bases: 8. Germline-derived CDR1 and CDR2 are SGHRS and YFSETQ. The CDR3 is made up of 15 amino acids. The CDR3 DNA is TGCGCCAGCAGCTCACCGGAGACAGGGAACAATGAGCAGTTCTTC. The encoded protein is CASSSPETGNNEQFF.

The chain employs TRBV4-1 and TRBJ2-3; a weak D match, TRBD2 (6 bases). Trimming removed 1 base from V and 5 bases from J, with 13 bases in between. The CDR3 has 15 amino acids. Germline lookup yields CDR1 MGHRA and CDR2 YSYEKL. The CDR3 loop reads CASSQVSSEGDTQYF. CDR3 DNA sequence: TGCGCCAGCAGCCAAGTTTCTAGCGAGGGAGATACGCAGTATTTT.

The J gene is TRBJ1-4, the V gene TRBV6-6, with D hard to call. This CDR3 is built from 14 residues. In germline, CDR1 is MNHNY, CDR2 SVGAGI (reference sequence). Trimming took off 0 bases at V and 6 bases at J, with 8 bases between the two ends. CDR3 in DNA: TGTGCCAGCAGTTACTCGAGGCTAGATGAAAAACTGTTTTTT. Protein product: CASSYSRLDEKLFF.

The chain employs TRBV5-1 and TRBJ1-1; TRBD1 might be the D (6 bases). V was cut by 5 bases and J by 7 bases, with 9 bases left in between. The CDR3 runs to 11 residues. Per the germline V gene, CDR1 is SGHRS and CDR2 is YFSETQ. The CDR3 sequence: CASSSDSEAFF. DNA of the CDR3: TGCGCCAGCAGTTCGGACAGTGAAGCTTTCTTT.

Here the CDR3 DNA reads TGTGCCAGTAGTATCACGGGGGGCTACACTGAAGCTTTCTTT. It translates to CASSITGGYTEAFF. The chain employs TRBV19 and TRBJ1-1; D might be TRBD1 (6 bases). The germline gives CDR1 LNHDA, CDR2 SQIVND (reference sequence). The CDR3 covers 14 residues. Deletions cut 3 bases from V and 3 bases from J, with 11 bases between.

The J gene is TRBJ2-3, the V gene TRBV11-2, with 10 bases identical to TRBD2. The ends lost 5 bases at V and 3 bases at J; junction bases unmatched: 5. The CDR3 has 15 residues. Germline values: CDR1 SGHAT, CDR2 FQNNGV. CDR3 amino acids: CASSPTAGGTDTQYF. CDR3 DNA sequence: TGTGCCAGCAGCCCAACAGCGGGGGGGACAGATACGCAGTATTTT.

This clone came up once. The V call is TRBV20-1, the J call TRBJ2-1, with a weak D call TRBD2 (5 bases). Germline V gene lookup returns CDR1 DFQATT and CDR2 SNEGSKA (reference sequence). V lost 6 bases to trimming and J lost 9 bases, with 9 bases between them. The CDR3 is 10 residues long. DNA for the CDR3: TGCAGTGCCGCCGCGGGTGAGCAGTTCTTC. Encoded protein: CSAAAGEQFF.

Only a few counts were recorded for this clone. The rearrangement joins TRBV7-2 to TRBJ2-2; 10 nucleotides line up with TRBD2. CDR1 is SGHTA, CDR2 FQGNSA, per germline. This CDR3 spans 16 amino acids. V lost 2 bases, J lost 7 bases, and 7 bases stayed unmatched. CDR3 amino acids: CASSLHSGGPSGELFF. The CDR3 nucleotides read TGTGCCAGCAGCTTACATAGCGGGGGGCCGAGCGGGGAGCTGTTTTTT.

The chain has TRBV10-3 and TRBJ2-5; perhaps TRBD2 as D (5 bases). The CDR3 is 15 amino acids. Trimming left V 4 bases short and J 2 bases short, with 14 bases between. Germline values: CDR1 ENHRY, CDR2 SYGVKD. CDR3 DNA: TGTGCCATCAGTGGCGGGCTCAAATTACAAGAGACCCAGTACTTC. It yields the protein CAISGGLKLQETQYF.